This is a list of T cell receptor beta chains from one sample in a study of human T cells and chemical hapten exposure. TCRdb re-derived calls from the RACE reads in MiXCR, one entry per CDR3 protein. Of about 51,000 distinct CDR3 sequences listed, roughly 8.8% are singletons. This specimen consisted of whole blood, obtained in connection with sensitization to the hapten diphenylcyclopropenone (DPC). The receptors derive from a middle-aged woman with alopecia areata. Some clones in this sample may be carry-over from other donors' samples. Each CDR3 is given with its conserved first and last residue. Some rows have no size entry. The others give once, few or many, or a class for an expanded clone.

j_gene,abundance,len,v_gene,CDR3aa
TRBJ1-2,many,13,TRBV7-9,CASSLVSNYGYTF
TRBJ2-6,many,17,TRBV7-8,CASSLVGGSSGANVLTF
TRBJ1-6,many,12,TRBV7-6,CASSLLNSPLHF
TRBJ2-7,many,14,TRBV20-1,CSASSGIGIYEQYF
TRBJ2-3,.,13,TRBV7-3,CASSLGAADTQYF
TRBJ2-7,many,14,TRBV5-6,CASSTDRASYEQYF
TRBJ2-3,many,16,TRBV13,CASSLGGLAGPDTQYF
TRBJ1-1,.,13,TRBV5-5,CASSLGPGGRTFF
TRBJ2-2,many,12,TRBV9,CASSVDSGELFF
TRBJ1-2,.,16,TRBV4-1,CASSHSLGQINYGYTF
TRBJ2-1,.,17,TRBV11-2,CASSLDSLAGGYNEQFF
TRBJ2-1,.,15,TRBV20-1,CSARIPGRDDNEQFF
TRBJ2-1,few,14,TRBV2,CASSERGTYNEQFF
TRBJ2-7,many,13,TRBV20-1,CSAQPRGGYEQYF
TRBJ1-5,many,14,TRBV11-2,CASSRTDSNQPQHF
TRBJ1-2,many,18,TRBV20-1,CSARDPYLTGPGFGGYTF
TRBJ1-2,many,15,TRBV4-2,CASSQEARTNYGYTF
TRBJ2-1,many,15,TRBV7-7,CASSADRVAYNEQFF